This section outlines one T cell receptor (beta chain) sequence together with its context. At least ten counts were recorded for this clonotype. Its antigen is not yet known. No base qualities exist here, and no much larger clone lies one base off it. The source of the sample is a study of T cells in Graves' hyperthyroidism and ophthalmopathy (dated by TCRdb to about 2019). A note on the overall study: Peripheral blood samples were taken at initial diagnosis, before any treatment was given. To identify TCR V-J signatures that set the groups apart, the researchers used a discovery cohort of 90 to 100 patients, made up of under 50 with Graves' ophthalmopathy and 57 with stable Graves' hyperthyroidism. An independent validation cohort of around 19 hyperthyroidism patients and approximately 15 patients who later progressed to ophthalmopathy tested prospective prediction of ophthalmopathy. The approximately 95 discovery patients were divided at random into training and test sets in a 7:3 ratio. Thyroid tissue and blood T-cell repertoires from roughly 6 Graves' hyperthyroidism patients were also compared in the study. After sampling, hyperthyroidism patients received methimazole starting at 30 mg daily, and ophthalmopathy patients received high-dose intravenous methylprednisolone. The paper describes TCR Vbeta CDR3 sequencing of 135 peripheral blood samples, made up of 43 ophthalmopathy patients, approximately 73 hyperthyroidism patients and 17 progressor patients. The study at large found these results: A 13 V-J signature model separated ophthalmopathy from stable hyperthyroidism, with approximately 86% sensitivity and about 81% specificity in cross-validation and 80%/75% in testing. Sample size was not statistically predetermined, and blinding of investigators to group allocation was not performed. Most expanded thyroid clonotypes (frequency above 0.001) were also detected in blood, suggesting blood repertoires may reflect thyroid immune responses. In validation, the model predicted progression to ophthalmopathy a median of about 6.5 months before onset, with about 70% sensitivity and roughly 72% specificity.

From cysteine to phenylalanine, the CDR3 is 14 amino acids long. The CDR3 DNA has 42 bases and is translated from base 1. Cut back by 3 bases and 5 bases, the V and J ends lie 13 bases apart. Based on the germline V gene (reference sequence), the CDR1 and CDR2 sequences are LNHDA and SQIVND. Amplification of TCR beta CDR3 regions was carried out from RNA transcripts. The TCR CDR3 was subjected to a first round of RT-PCR using the HTBI primer set and the Qiagen OneStep RT-PCR kit. Libraries were constructed in a second round of multiplex PCR, after which size selection and purification were carried out. Sequencing of the libraries was done on an Illumina HiSeq2000 using paired-end 100 bp reads. As for how the authors treated the data: Raw data were processed with SOAPnuke, discarding reads with adapters, uncalled bases, mean Phred below 15, or no exact constant-primer or identifier match. COPE v1.2.5 was used to merge high-quality paired reads, and clonotypes were defined as unique nucleotide sequences. MiTCR v1.1 was used to align clonotypes to the IMGT TRBV, TRBD and TRBJ reference segments. The analysis was restricted to V-J combinations with a frequency above 0.0001, which together covered 99% to 99.2% of the repertoires. A TCS score was defined as the ratio of F50 (clonal expansion) to E x V (chaos), with BLOSUM62-based TCRdist applied between CDR3 peptides within each V-J. Welch's t-statistics and random forest reduced around 510 V-J features to 13, which were used in a naive Bayes classifier (R e1071). TCRdb reran the public reads through fastp at Q25 and MiXCR, keeping productive beta chains. When rows share a CDR3 protein, they turn into one entry using the most common DNA and genes. These V and J calls rely on TCRdb rather than the paper's analysis. Present in this sample are more than 350,000 distinct CDR3 sequences, roughly a sixth of which were seen just once. The ten top clones hold roughly a third of the sample.

Hyperthyroidism patients were newly diagnosed, had a disease duration of under 2 months, and were aged 18 to 65 years. Any patient with an uncontrolled infection, another autoimmune disease, pregnancy or lactation was excluded. Diagnoses were established on the basis of clinical symptoms, serum thyroxine and TRAb, thyroid ultrasound, and orbital computed tomography. For progressor patients, blood was drawn at the first diagnosis of hyperthyroidism, before any ophthalmopathy symptoms had appeared. PBMCs were separated from under 12 ml of fresh peripheral blood using Ficoll-Paque density gradient centrifugation. Progressor patients were defined as those initially diagnosed with Graves' hyperthyroidism in whom ophthalmopathy developed during follow-up. Total RNA was extracted using Trizol reagent, and RNA quality was assessed on an Agilent 2100 Bioanalyzer.

The TCR sequence derives from a woman aged 25-40 years with Graves' hyperthyroidism that later progressed to Graves' ophthalmopathy. Sequencing was carried out using blood. The sequence links TRBV19 to TRBJ1-2, and perhaps TRBD1 as D gene, on 5 matching bases. The sequence in DNA is TGTGCCAGTAGTATGAGGGGTCCTCGATATGGCTACACCTTC. Translated, this is CASSMRGPRYGYTF.